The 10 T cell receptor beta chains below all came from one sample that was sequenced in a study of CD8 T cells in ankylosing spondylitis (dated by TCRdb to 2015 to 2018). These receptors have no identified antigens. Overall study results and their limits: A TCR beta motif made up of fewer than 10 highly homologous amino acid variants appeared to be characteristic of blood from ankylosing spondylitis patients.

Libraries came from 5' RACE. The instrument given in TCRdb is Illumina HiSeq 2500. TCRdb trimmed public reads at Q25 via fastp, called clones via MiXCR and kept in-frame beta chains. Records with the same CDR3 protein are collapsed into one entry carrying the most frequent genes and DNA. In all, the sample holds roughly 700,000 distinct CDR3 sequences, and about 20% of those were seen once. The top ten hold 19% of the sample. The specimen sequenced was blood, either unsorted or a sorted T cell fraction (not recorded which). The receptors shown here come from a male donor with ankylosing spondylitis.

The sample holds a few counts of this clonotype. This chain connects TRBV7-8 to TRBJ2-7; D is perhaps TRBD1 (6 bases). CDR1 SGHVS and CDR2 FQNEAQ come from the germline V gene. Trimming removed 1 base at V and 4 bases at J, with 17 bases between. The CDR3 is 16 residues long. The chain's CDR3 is CASSLGLAGANYEQYF. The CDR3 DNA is TGTGCCAGCAGCTTAGGATTGGCAGGGGCGAATTACGAGCAGTACTTC.

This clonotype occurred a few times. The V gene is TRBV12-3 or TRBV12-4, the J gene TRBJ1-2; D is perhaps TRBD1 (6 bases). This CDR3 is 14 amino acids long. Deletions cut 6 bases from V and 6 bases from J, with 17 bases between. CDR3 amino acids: CASSPGTIWNGYTF. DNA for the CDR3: TGTGCCAGCAGCCCCGGGACAATATGGAATGGCTACACCTTC.

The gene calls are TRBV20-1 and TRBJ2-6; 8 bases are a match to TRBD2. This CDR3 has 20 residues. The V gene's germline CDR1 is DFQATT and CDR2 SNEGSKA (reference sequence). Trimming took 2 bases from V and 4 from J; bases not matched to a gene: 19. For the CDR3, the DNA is TGCAGTGCTAGACCCCCTTTGAGCGGGAGTAGGCTGGGAGGGGCCAACGTCCTGACTTTC. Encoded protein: CSARPPLSGSRLGGANVLTF.

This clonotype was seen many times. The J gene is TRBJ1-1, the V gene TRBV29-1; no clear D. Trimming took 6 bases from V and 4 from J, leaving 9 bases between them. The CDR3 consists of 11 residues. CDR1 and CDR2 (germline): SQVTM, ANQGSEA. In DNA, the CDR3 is TGCAGCGTCGTGTGGGGCACTGAAGCTTTCTTT. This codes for CSVVWGTEAFF.

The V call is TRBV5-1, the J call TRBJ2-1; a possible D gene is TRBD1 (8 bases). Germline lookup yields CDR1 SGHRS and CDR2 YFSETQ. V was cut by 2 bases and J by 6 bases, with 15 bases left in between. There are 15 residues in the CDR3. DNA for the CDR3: TGCGCCAGCAGCTTCACGGACAGGGAGGGCAATGAGCAGTTCTTC. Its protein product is CASSFTDREGNEQFF.

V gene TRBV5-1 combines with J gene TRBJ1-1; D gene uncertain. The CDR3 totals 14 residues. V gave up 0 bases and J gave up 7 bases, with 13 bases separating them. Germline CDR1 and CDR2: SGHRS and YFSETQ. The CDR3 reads CASSLEVGRSEAFF. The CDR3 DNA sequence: TGCGCCAGCAGCTTGGAGGTGGGCAGAAGTGAAGCTTTCTTT.

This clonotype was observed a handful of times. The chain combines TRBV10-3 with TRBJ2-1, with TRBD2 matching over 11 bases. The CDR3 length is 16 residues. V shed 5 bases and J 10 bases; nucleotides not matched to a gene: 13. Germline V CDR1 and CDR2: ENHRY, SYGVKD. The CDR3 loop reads CAISPLAGGPSREQFF. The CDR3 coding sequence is TGTGCCATCAGTCCTTTAGCGGGAGGGCCTTCTAGGGAGCAGTTCTTC.

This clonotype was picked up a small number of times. The CDR3 reads CASSQGGDVKNYGYTF. Written as DNA, the CDR3 is TGCGCCAGCAGCCAGGGCGGGGACGTAAAGAACTATGGCTACACCTTC. The chain joins TRBV5-1 to TRBJ1-2; D perhaps matches TRBD1 (5 bases). The CDR3 has 16 residues. The V and J ends lost 4 bases and 2 bases respectively, with 18 bases between them. Germline lookup yields CDR1 SGHRS and CDR2 YFSETQ.

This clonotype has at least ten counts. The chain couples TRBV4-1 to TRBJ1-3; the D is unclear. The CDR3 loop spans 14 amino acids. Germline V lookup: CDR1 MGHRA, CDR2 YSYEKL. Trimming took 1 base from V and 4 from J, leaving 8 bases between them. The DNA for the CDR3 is TGCGCCAGCAGCCAAGCCGCAAGAGGAAACACCATATATTTT. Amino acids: CASSQAARGNTIYF.

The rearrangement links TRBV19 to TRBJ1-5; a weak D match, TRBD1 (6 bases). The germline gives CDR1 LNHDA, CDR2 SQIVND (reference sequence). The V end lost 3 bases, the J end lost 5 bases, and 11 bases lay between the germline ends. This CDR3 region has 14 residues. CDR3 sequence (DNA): TGTGCCAGTAGTATCGACGGGGGCTATCAGCCCCAGCATTTT. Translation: CASSIDGGYQPQHF.